Following are 15 T cell receptor beta chains from one sample sequenced in a study of T cell repertoires in cytomegalovirus infection. TCRdb re-derived calls from the reads in MiXCR, one entry per CDR3 protein. The sample lists about 110,000 distinct CDR3 sequences, around 30% occurring once. For these receptors, no antigen is known. The sample consisted of CD8+ T cells from cultured PBMCs, taken from culture after CMV antigen stimulation. The origin of the receptors is a human donor in good health (CMV status not recorded). Some clones in this sample may be carry-over from other donors' samples.

This clonotype appeared many times. The chain carries TRBV6-1 and TRBJ1-2, with D maybe TRBD1 (6 bases). The CDR3 is made up of 15 amino acids. CDR1 and CDR2 (germline): MNHNS, SASEGT. Between the trimmed V and J ends, which lost 6 bases and 3 bases, there was a span of 17 bases. This CDR3 is CASSQEQGFDYGYTF. For the CDR3, the DNA is TGTGCCAGCAGCCAAGAACAGGGTTTTGACTATGGCTACACCTTC.

The CDR3 reads CASSKDRGLTEAFF. The CDR3 coding sequence is TGTGCCAGTAGTAAAGACAGGGGGCTGACTGAAGCTTTCTTT. This chain joins TRBV19 and TRBJ1-1, with 10 nucleotides matching TRBD1. Germline V gene sequence: CDR1 LNHDA, CDR2 SQIVND (reference sequence). This CDR3 has 14 residues. Trimming removed 4 bases from V and 5 bases from J; junction bases left unmatched: 4.

For this clonotype: This may come from a read error, since a much larger clone is one base off. The rearrangement uses TRBV12-3 or TRBV12-4 and TRBJ2-2, with TRBD2 identical over 14 bases. The CDR3 runs 16 residues. In DNA form, the CDR3 reads TGTGCCAGCAGTTCGGGACTAGCGGGGGTTCCCGGGGATCTGTTTTTT. Protein: CASSSGLAGVPGDLFF.

This clonotype was detected only a few times. This rearrangement joins TRBV27 to TRBJ2-7; 9 nucleotides align to TRBD1. The CDR3 contains 15 residues. Looked up from germline, CDR1 is MNHEY and CDR2 is SMNVEV (reference sequence). V dropped 4 bases and J dropped 7; count of bases not matched to a gene: 11. As DNA, the CDR3 is TGTGCCAGCAGTTCTCCGGGACAGGGTTCGTGGGAGCAGTACTTC. Translation: CASSSPGQGSWEQYF.

V gene TRBV12-3 or TRBV12-4 combines with J gene TRBJ2-5, with D uncertain. The CDR3 covers 13 residues. Trimming took 5 bases from V and 4 from J, leaving 11 bases between them. The DNA of the CDR3 is TGTGCCAGCAGTCAGGCCCACGCAGAGACCCAGTACTTC. Translation gives CASSQAHAETQYF.

Ten or more counts support this clonotype. The chain couples TRBV20-1 to TRBJ2-1, with TRBD2 identical over 9 bases. The CDR3 spans 15 residues. CDR1 and CDR2 from the germline V gene are DFQATT and SNEGSKA (reference sequence). V was pared by 5 bases and J by 3 bases, with 8 bases of the junction left unmatched. The CDR3 loop is CSAGGASGDYNEQFF. The CDR3, as DNA: TGCAGTGCTGGAGGGGCTAGCGGGGACTACAATGAGCAGTTCTTC.

This clonotype was counted only a few times. The chain combines TRBV28 with TRBJ1-1; D remains ambiguous. The CDR3 contains 14 residues. Germline-derived CDR1 and CDR2 are MDHEN and SYDVKM. V lost 8 bases and J lost 3, with 16 bases in between. The CDR3 is CASGDRAVDTEAFF. CDR3 coding DNA: TGTGCCAGCGGCGATAGGGCGGTCGACACTGAAGCTTTCTTT.

This clonotype was recorded at least ten times. The CDR3 region has the DNA TGTGCCAGCAGTGATCCCATAACTACTGAAGCTTTCTTT. Translated: CASSDPITTEAFF. The J gene is TRBJ1-1, the V gene TRBV25-1; no definite D call. V lost 3 bases and J 5 bases, leaving 10 bases between the germline ends. In germline, CDR1 is MGHDK, CDR2 SYGVNS. The CDR3 runs 13 residues.

The CDR3 region is CASSDAGENTEAFF. In DNA form, the CDR3 reads TGTGCCAGCAGTGATGCCGGAGAGAACACTGAAGCTTTCTTT. The chain couples TRBV2 to TRBJ1-1; D remains ambiguous. Deletions cut 3 bases from V and 1 base from J, with 9 bases between. Germline V gene lookup returns CDR1 SNHLY and CDR2 FYNNEI. The CDR3 is made up of 14 amino acids.

Only one count was recorded for this clonotype. This chain joins TRBV20-1 and TRBJ2-2; D uncertain. Trimming took off 6 bases at V and 1 base at J, with 9 bases between the two ends. This CDR3 is 13 amino acids long. CDR1 and CDR2 from the germline V gene are DFQATT and SNEGSKA (reference sequence). CDR3 DNA: TGCAGTGCCCGCGAGTGGAACACCGGGGAGCTGTTTTTT. Amino acids: CSAREWNTGELFF.

This clonotype has more than one count but fewer than ten. The chain has TRBV27 and TRBJ2-2, with TRBD1 as a possible D gene (6 bases). Germline V CDR1 and CDR2: MNHEY, SMNVEV (reference sequence). The CDR3 loop spans 16 amino acids. V was pared by 5 bases and J by 3 bases, with 16 bases between. The CDR3 nucleotides are TGTGCCAGCAGTGGGGGCGATTGGGGGTACACCGGGGAGCTGTTTTTT. Translation: CASSGGDWGYTGELFF.

J is TRBJ1-2 and V is TRBV4-1; a weak D match, TRBD1 (5 bases). The ends were cut back, 3 bases at V and 6 bases at J, with 14 bases in the middle. This CDR3 region has 14 residues. The germline gives CDR1 MGHRA, CDR2 YSYEKL. CDR3: CASSHPGGADGYTF. DNA of the CDR3: TGCGCCAGCAGCCACCCCGGAGGGGCCGATGGCTACACCTTC.

This clonotype was counted a few times. The chain employs TRBV25-1 and TRBJ2-2; TRBD1 agrees at 9 bases. CDR1 is MGHDK and CDR2 is SYGVNS in the germline V gene. The CDR3 runs 15 residues. V was pared by 3 bases and J by 10 bases, with 9 bases of the junction left unmatched. This chain's CDR3 is CASSELYRGQEELFF. The CDR3 DNA sequence: TGTGCCAGCAGTGAGCTCTACAGGGGGCAAGAGGAGCTGTTTTTT.

This rearrangement joins TRBV28 to TRBJ2-6; 10 nucleotides match TRBD1. Germline CDR1 is MDHEN and CDR2 is SYDVKM. This CDR3 spans 19 amino acids. With V trimmed by 4 bases and J by 4 bases, 13 bases remained unmatched. The CDR3 coding sequence is TGTGCCAGCAGTTCGCTCCGGGACAGGGGTTCGTACGGGGCCAACGTCCTGACTTTC. It yields the protein CASSSLRDRGSYGANVLTF.

Here the CDR3 reads CASSIEQEGNQPQHF. CDR3 in DNA: TGTGCCAGTAGTATCGAGCAGGAAGGGAATCAGCCCCAGCATTTT. This sequence joins TRBV19 and TRBJ1-5; D call uncertain. The V gene's germline CDR1 is LNHDA and CDR2 SQIVND (reference sequence). Deletions cut 3 bases from V and 4 bases from J, with 13 bases between. The CDR3 extends over 15 amino acids.